The T cell receptor (beta chain) under discussion was sequenced for a study of cytomegalovirus exposure and HLA in healthy donors. Study conclusions and caveats: The sole available immune exposure information was CMV serostatus.

This clone has just a few counts. The antigen is undetermined. The germline V gene encodes CDR1 SNHLY and CDR2 FYNNEI. Losses at the gene ends were 6 bases for V and 6 bases for J; bases not matched to a gene: 17. There are 17 residues in the CDR3. Both 60 Vbeta primers and 13 Jbeta primers went into the PCR. The data were produced by immunoSEQ multiplex PCR, yet TCRdb's version contains in-frame clones alone and is incomplete. The data show 150,000 to 200,000 clones, roughly 80% seen once. The material sequenced was PBMCs. This chain uses TRBV2 with TRBJ2-1; TRBD2 matches at 7 bases. The TCR comes from a woman aged 45-65 years in good health and CMV-seropositive. The CDR3 region has the DNA TGTGCCAGCAGCAAACGGGGGGAGGTTCGCCGTAGCAATGAGCAGTTCTTC. It encodes CASSKRGEVRRSNEQFF.